The T cell receptor beta chain under discussion was sequenced for a study of regulatory T cells in long-lasting Graves disease. Across the whole study: Antithyroid drugs had been given to newly diagnosed Graves' patients for under 3 months.

Time point of the sample: newly diagnosed GD, antithyroid drugs for less than 3 months. The TCR library was prepared using RNA isolated from PBMCs. The CDR3 is 21 residues long. The V gene end was trimmed by 2 bases and the J gene end by 0 bases; junction bases not matched to a gene: 19. CDR1 and CDR2 (germline): MDHEN, SYDVKM. This clonotype was detected ten times or more. To make TCR beta libraries, researchers used iRepertoire HTBI primers and Arm-PCR of CDR3 regions. Original processing notes: The identification of 60 or so TRBV and roughly 15 TRBJ segments was made across samples. TCRdb processed the multiplex PCR reads anew with MiXCR; each CDR3 protein has one entry. The V and J calls come from TCRdb's annotation, not from the publication. The sample has fewer than 550,000 distinct CDR3 sequences, about a sixth seen once. This sample also appeared in a second study, on T cells in Graves' hyperthyroidism and ophthalmopathy. That source adds: An absence of ophthalmopathy progression within 18 months meant stable Graves' hyperthyroidism. Investigators excluded patients with uncontrolled infection, other autoimmune disease, pregnancy or lactation.

Material: peripheral blood mononuclear cells (PBMCs), obtained at new diagnosis, from a patient treated with antithyroid drugs. The chain employs TRBV28 and TRBJ1-5; TRBD1 agrees at 7 bases. The TCR was taken from a woman between 18 and 29 years old with Graves disease. The CDR3 DNA is TGTGCCAGCAGTTTAGGAGATGGGGGAGGGGGCCAATCATATAGCAATCAGCCCCAGCATTTT. As protein: CASSLGDGGGGQSYSNQPQHF. The full variable domain, rest sourced from reference TRBV28 and TRBJ1-5, is DVKVTQSSRYLVKRTGEKVFLECVQDMDHENMFWYRQDPGLGLRLIYFSYDVKMKEKGDIPEGYSVSREKKERFSLILESASTNQTSMYLCASSLGDGGGGQSYSNQPQHFGDGTRLSIL.